The source of this T cell receptor beta chain is a study of cytomegalovirus exposure and HLA in healthy donors (dated by TCRdb to about 2017). General notes on the study: In an earlier analysis of about 560 of the donors, 276 Gb of sequence data and some 100 million unique TCR beta sequences from about 190 million T cells were reported. An early release that covered fewer than 750 HLA-typed donors contained around 300 gigabases of sequencing data and tens of millions of unique TCR sequences. Among the approximately 430 genotyped donors, approximately 82% belonged to the genetic ancestry cluster associated with self-reported Caucasian donors. The study aimed to test whether cataloging public T cell receptors could reveal signatures of past pathogen exposure. The study used immunosequencing to profile the T cell repertoires of several hundred subjects and linked those repertoires to cytomegalovirus serostatus. In addition to the first cohort of 666 subjects, a separate validation cohort of over 90 different subjects was used. High-throughput TCR immunosequencing, statistical association of individual TCRs with disease status, and machine learning were combined to predict cytomegalovirus infection status. A later analysis re-analyzed previously published TCR beta repertoires from 666 donors and added high-resolution HLA genotyping to study TCR occurrence patterns. The later analysis used no new phenotypic data to find candidate immune exposures, relying instead on TCR beta sequences and their occurrence across donors. An earlier analysis of 587 of the donors applied high-throughput TCR beta sequencing to assess whether each TCR beta V gene segment acted as functional or pseudogenic. Alongside the repertoire data, information on donor age, sex, ethnicity and CMV serostatus was compiled. In a later genetic analysis, genome-wide SNP genotypes for about three fifths of the roughly 670 donors were used, and that subset was treated as a discovery cohort. All discovery cohort repertoires had been generated on a single sequencing platform. Class I and class II HLA loci were covered by the typing at four-digit resolution. The number of typed donors differed by locus: 629-630 for A, B, C, DRB1 and DQB1; 500 to 550 for DQA1; approximately 600 for DPA1; and roughly 490 for DPB1. Four or five DR-DQ haplotypes were handled as single units for association and clustering because linkage in the cohort was strong. Across 398 genotyped donors of the cohort, an average of roughly 200,000 unique TCR beta nucleotide sequences per donor were sequenced, and around 19% of those sequences were non-productive. Paper-wide results and their limitations: HLA typing was unavailable for some donors at each locus, so association tests used only the typed subset. At a false discovery rate of 0.05, a later analysis linked about 17,000 TCR beta sequences to specific HLA alleles. Most TCR sequences were observed very rarely across donors, whereas some public TCRs were present in many individuals. An earlier analysis of around 500 of the donors showed that most TCR beta V segments appeared in productive rearrangements either about 90% or about 30% of the time, which broadly matched IMGT annotations. In vitro tests confirmed that a few of the cytomegalovirus-associated TCR beta chains recognize cytomegalovirus antigens. In a later genetic analysis, a missense DCLRE1C variant was associated with V-gene and J-gene trimming of TCR beta chains, and the association was replicated in an independent cohort. A later genetic analysis reported fewer N-insertions in productive TCRs among donors in an Asian-associated ancestry cluster than the approximately 700-donor mean. This cohort had only TCR beta chains sequenced, and the lack of alpha or paired-chain data limited which features could be detected. The 87-base-pair reads could not distinguish some IMGT-functional V segments, including TRBV6-2 and TRBV6-3, so those segments were excluded. A total of fewer than 200 TCR beta chains were listed by the study as associated with cytomegalovirus. The authors suggested that the approach could potentially be generalized to other disease states and immunological phenotypes. Assigning TCR associations to individual alleles was difficult when HLA alleles, especially DR and DQ, strongly co-occurred. A later analysis found that TCR association rates varied across HLA loci, with DRB1 alleles showing the most associated TCRs and HLA-C alleles the fewest. According to a later analysis, most CMV-associated TCR beta chains appeared to be HLA-restricted, and the HLA associations seemed to be driven largely by CMV exposure. Because counts were too low, about 17 rarely observed V segments, including chromosome 9 orphons, were excluded from the earlier analysis of 587 of the donors. Presence/absence analyses assumed roughly uniform sequencing depth across donors, an assumption that may not hold. According to a later analysis, parvovirus B19, influenza, CMV and Epstein-Barr virus appeared linked to several top co-occurrence clusters. The only immune exposure information available for the cohort was CMV serostatus. In both the original and validation cohorts, the classifier was reported to diagnose cytomegalovirus status with high specificity and sensitivity. The sequencing pipeline was judged likely to have produced a cluster of highly shared sequence variants as a technical artifact. Compared with equally common non-associated chains, HLA-associated TCR beta chains in a later analysis were more clonally expanded and had lower generation probabilities. A further reported finding was that TCR beta sequences accurately predicted the HLA-A and HLA-B alleles for most subjects in the first cohort. Correlated functional status among segregating V segments might be attributable to linkage disequilibrium, but an unknown experimental factor could not be ruled out.

Receptors were amplified or captured by the immunoSEQ multiplex PCR assay. A mixture of 60 forward primers for TCR Vbeta segments and 13 reverse primers for TCR Jbeta segments was used in the multiplex PCR. Amplification of the CDR3 region of rearranged TCR beta genes was performed with a multiplex PCR assay on genomic DNA. The amplified TCR beta libraries were sequenced on the Illumina HiSeq System as 87-base-pair reads. The authors processed their data as follows. A later analysis tallied 75 million to 95 million unique TCR beta chains across the approximately 670 repertoires, and some 10 million of those chains were shared by two or more donors. To remove PCR and sequencing errors, raw reads were error-corrected and collapsed into unique sequences using a nearest-neighbor algorithm that merged closely related sequences. V, D and J gene segments were assigned by aligning CDR3 sequences to IMGT reference sequences. For a sequence to be retained, at least a six-nucleotide match to both a V gene segment and a J gene segment was required. A rearrangement was called productive if the CDR3 had no stop codons and remained in frame with V and J, and every other rearrangement was called non-productive. CDR3 was defined according to IMGT convention as the region running from the second conserved V-encoded cysteine to the conserved J-encoded phenylalanine. In an earlier analysis of more than 550 of the donors, sequences lacking an unambiguous match to a single V gene segment were excluded. An earlier analysis of 587 of the donors classified V segments as functional when productive rearrangements were above 56.7% and as segregating when the standard deviation between donors was above 5%. A statistical classification framework was built for diagnosing cytomegalovirus status from the catalog of TCR beta chain sequences. A later analysis assigned V and J genes by comparing TCR nucleotide sequences with IMGT/GENE-DB human TR gene sequences. The TCRdist pipeline was used in a later analysis to assign CDR3 sequences and most-parsimonious VDJ recombination scenarios. In a later analysis, each TCR beta chain was defined by its CDR3 amino acid sequence together with its V-gene family, and reads lacking a unique V-gene family were excluded. In a later analysis, nearly 600 highly shared, low-generation-probability nucleotide sequences were removed to address suspected cross-contamination and a sequencing artifact. In a later analysis, a clonal expansion index was calculated for each public chain from normalized within-repertoire ranks of inferred template counts. Generation probabilities in a later analysis came from a VDJ recombination model fitted to out-of-frame rearrangements, and those results were checked against IGoR. In a later analysis, hypergeometric tests were used to score TCR-TCR, TCR-HLA and TCR-CMV co-occurrence, with a repertoire-size bias correction applied to TCR pairs. To estimate false discovery rates, a later analysis permuted the HLA or CMV assignments 20 times. In a later analysis, co-occurring TCRs were grouped using DBSCAN, with TCRdist sequence similarity added in when clustering inside HLA-allele-positive subsets. Repertoires with fewer than 30,000 or more than 120,000 public chains were left out of co-occurrence clustering, as were four to six repertoires with anomalous nucleotide sharing. TCRdb's version of the immuneACCESS table is confined to in-frame rearrangements and falls short of the full clone set. An unresolved V gene accounts for under half of the shortfall where checked; the remainder is of unknown origin. The DNA was the basis for D and trimming; V, J and clone size are from that table. In all, the sample holds roughly 130,000 clones, and approximately 78% of those were seen once. Around 6.4% of the sample comes from the top ten.

CDR3 length: 15 amino acids, cysteine to phenylalanine. Only CDR3 DNA is held: 45 bases, read in frame from base 1. The V end gives up 8 bases and the J end 10 bases, leaving 13 bases in the junction not matched to a gene. In the germline V gene, CDR1 corresponds to SNHLY and CDR2 to FYNNEI. Only a few counts were recorded for this clone. The antigen this receptor binds is unknown. No base qualities exist here, and no much larger clone lies one base off it. The cohort comprised fewer than 700 healthy bone marrow donors. At the time of sampling, every cohort member was nominally healthy, though immune exposures that went unrecorded were likely present. The donor tested CMV seropositive, placing the donor among the roughly 300 seropositive members of the cohort. A peripheral blood sample was provided by each donor, and peripheral blood mononuclear cells were used for TCR beta sequencing. The Qiagen DNeasy Blood Extraction Kit was used to extract genomic DNA from the blood cell samples.

This TCR derives from a woman aged 40-49 years in good health and CMV-seropositive. The sequenced material came from PBMCs. The chain links TRBV2 with TRBJ2-1, and 11 junction bases match TRBD2. The nucleotide sequence is TGTGCCAGCTGGATCGGGACTAGCGGACAAACGGAGCAGTTCTTC. Its coded protein is CASWIGTSGQTEQFF.